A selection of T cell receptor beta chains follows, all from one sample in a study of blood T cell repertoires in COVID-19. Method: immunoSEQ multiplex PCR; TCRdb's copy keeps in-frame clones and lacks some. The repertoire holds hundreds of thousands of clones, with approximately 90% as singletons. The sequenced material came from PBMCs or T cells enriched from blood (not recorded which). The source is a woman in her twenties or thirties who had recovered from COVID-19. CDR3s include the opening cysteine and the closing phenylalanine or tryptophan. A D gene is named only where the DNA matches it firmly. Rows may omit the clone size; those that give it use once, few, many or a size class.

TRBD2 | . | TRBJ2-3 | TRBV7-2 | TGTGCCAGCAGCTCAGGACTAGCGGGAGGGCCCTTGGATACGCAGTATTTT | CASSSGLAGGPLDTQYF
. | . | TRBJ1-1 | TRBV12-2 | TGTGCAAGTCGCTTAAACGGGATCCAATACCAGAACACTGAAGCTTTCTTT | CASRLNGIQYQNTEAFF
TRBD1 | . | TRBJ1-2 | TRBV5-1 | TGCGCCAGCAGCTTGAGGACAGGGTTGGGGGATGGCTACACCTTC | CASSLRTGLGDGYTF
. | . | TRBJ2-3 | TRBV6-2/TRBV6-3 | TGTGCCAGCAGTTCTCACAGGGATGGATCGGATACGCAGTATTTT | CASSSHRDGSDTQYF
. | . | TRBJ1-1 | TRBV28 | TGTGCCAGCAGTTCCAGACAGATTGAAGCTTTCTTT | CASSSRQIEAFF
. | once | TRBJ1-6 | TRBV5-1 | TGCGCCAGCAGCTTGGCCGGAGGAATGAATTCACCCCTCCACTTT | CASSLAGGMNSPLHF
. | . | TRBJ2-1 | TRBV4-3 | TGCGCCAGCAGCCACTTCCCGATTCAGGGTAGCTCCTACAATGAGCAGTTCTTC | CASSHFPIQGSSYNEQFF
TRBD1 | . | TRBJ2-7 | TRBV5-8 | TGTGCCAGCAGCTCCCTCGGGACAGGGTTCGCCTACGAGCAGTACTTC | CASSSLGTGFAYEQYF
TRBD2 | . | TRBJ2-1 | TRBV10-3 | TGTGCCATCGCGACTCTAGCGGATTACAATGAGCAGTTCTTC | CAIATLADYNEQFF
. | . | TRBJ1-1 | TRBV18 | TGTGCCAGCTCACCATCAGGGACAAACACTGAAGCTTTCTTT | CASSPSGTNTEAFF
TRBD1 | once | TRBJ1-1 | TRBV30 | TGTGCCTGGAGTGTTCGACAGGGGGCTTTCTTT | CAWSVRQGAFF
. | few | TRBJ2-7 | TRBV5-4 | TGTGCCAGCAGCTCTAGCCCAGACAACTACGAGCAGTACTTC | CASSSSPDNYEQYF
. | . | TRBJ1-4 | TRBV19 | TGTGCCAGTTTTCAGGGACCTGGAGGGCGTGATGAAAAACTGTTTTTT | CASFQGPGGRDEKLFF
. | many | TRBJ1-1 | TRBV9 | TGTGCCAGCAGCGTAGGTTTGGCGAACACTGAAGCTTTCTTT | CASSVGLANTEAFF
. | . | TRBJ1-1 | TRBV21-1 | TGTGCCGGGGACACAGGGTACATGAACACTGAAGCTTTCTTT | CAGDTGYMNTEAFF
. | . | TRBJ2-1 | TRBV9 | TGTGCCAGCAGCGTTCGGAGGGAGGTGACGCAAGGGGAGCAGTTCTTC | CASSVRREVTQGEQFF
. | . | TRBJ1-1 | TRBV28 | TGTGCCAGCTACGACAGGAACACTGAAGCTTTCTTT | CASYDRNTEAFF
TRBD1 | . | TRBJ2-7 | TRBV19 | TGTGCCAGTAGTTTTTCCTCGACAGGGTTCGAGCAGTACTTC | CASSFSSTGFEQYF
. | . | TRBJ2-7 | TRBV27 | TGTGCCAGCAGTTCAACCCCAAGCTACAGCTACGAGCAGTACTTC | CASSSTPSYSYEQYF
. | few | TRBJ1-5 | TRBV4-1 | TGCGCCAGCAGCCTCGATTATGGACACAATCAGCCCCAGCATTTT | CASSLDYGHNQPQHF
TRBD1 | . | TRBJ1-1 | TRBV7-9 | TGTGCCAGCAGCCAAGTTTCAACAGGGGAGAACACTGAAGCTTTCTTT | CASSQVSTGENTEAFF
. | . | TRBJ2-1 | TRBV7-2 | TGTGCCAGCAGCTTAGGTATATACAATGAGCAGTTCTTC | CASSLGIYNEQFF
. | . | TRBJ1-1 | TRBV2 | TGTGCCAGCAACACAGGAAGTATTGAAGCTTTCTTT | CASNTGSIEAFF
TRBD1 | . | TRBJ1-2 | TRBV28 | TGTGCCAGCAGTCCAGGGACAGGGGTCTATGGCTACACCTTC | CASSPGTGVYGYTF
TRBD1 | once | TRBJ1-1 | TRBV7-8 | TGTGCCAGCAGCGTAAGCGCCGGGACAGCTTACACTGAAGCTTTCTTT | CASSVSAGTAYTEAFF
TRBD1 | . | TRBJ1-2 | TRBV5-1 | TGCGCCAGCAAAGTGATGACAGGGGTGGATGGCTACACCTTC | CASKVMTGVDGYTF
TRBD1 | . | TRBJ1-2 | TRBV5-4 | TGTGCCAGCAGCCTGGACAGGGTCTCGACTGGCTACACCTTC | CASSLDRVSTGYTF
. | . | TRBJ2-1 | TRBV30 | TGTGCCTGGGGGGCCGGGACTTCTTACAATGAGCAGTTCTTC | CAWGAGTSYNEQFF
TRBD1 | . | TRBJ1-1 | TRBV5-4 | TGTGCCAGCAGCATCCCGGGACAGGAGAACACTGAAGCTTTCTTT | CASSIPGQENTEAFF
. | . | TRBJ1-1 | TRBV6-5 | TGTGCCAGCAACTCCGGGGGAACTGAAGCTTTCTTT | CASNSGGTEAFF
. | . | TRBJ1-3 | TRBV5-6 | TGTGCCAGCAGCTTGGTAGGACAGAACCTCTACTCTGGAAACACCATATATTTT | CASSLVGQNLYSGNTIYF
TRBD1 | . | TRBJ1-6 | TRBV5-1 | TGCGCCAGCAGCGACCGGACAGGGAGAAGTGACTCACCCCTCCACTTT | CASSDRTGRSDSPLHF
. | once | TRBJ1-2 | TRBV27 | TGTGCCAGCAGTTTATATCGTAGCGGCTACTATGGCTACACCTTC | CASSLYRSGYYGYTF
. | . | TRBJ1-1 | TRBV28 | TGTGCCAGCTCTTCAGGGAACACTGAAGCTTTCTTT | CASSSGNTEAFF
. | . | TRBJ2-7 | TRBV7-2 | TGTGCCAGCAGCTTAGTTGGGAGATCATATTCCTACGAGCAGTACTTC | CASSLVGRSYSYEQYF
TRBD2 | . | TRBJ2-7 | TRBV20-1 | TGCAGTGCTAGTGATAGCGGGAGGCCTACCTACGAGCAGTACTTC | CSASDSGRPTYEQYF
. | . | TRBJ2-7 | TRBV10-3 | TGTGCCATCCGGAAAGGGGCTAGCGACTCCTACGAGCAGTACTTC | CAIRKGASDSYEQYF
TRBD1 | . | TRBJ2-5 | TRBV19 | TGTGCCAGTAGCCCGTCGGACAGGAGGGAGACCCAGTACTTC | CASSPSDRRETQYF
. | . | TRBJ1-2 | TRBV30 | TGTGCCTGGAGTGTTAGACGGGGAAGCGACTATGGCTACACCTTC | CAWSVRRGSDYGYTF
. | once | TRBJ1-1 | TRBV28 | TGTGCCAGCAGTTTACTGGGGACTGCCTCGAACACTGAAGCTTTCTTT | CASSLLGTASNTEAFF
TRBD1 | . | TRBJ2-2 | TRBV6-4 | TGTGCCACCGTGGACAGGGTGGGGACCGGGGAGCTGTTTTTT | CATVDRVGTGELFF
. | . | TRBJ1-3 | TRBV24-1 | TGTGCCACCAGTGATACCGGCAGGGACTCTGGAAACACCATATATTTT | CATSDTGRDSGNTIYF
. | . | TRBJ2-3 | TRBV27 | TGTGCCAGCAGGGAGCGAGATACGCAGTATTTT | CASRERDTQYF
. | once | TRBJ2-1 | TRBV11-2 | TGTGCCAGCAGCACCAGCGGCCCCTGGGATGAGCAGTTCTTC | CASSTSGPWDEQFF
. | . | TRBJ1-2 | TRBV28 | TGTGCCAGCAGTTTCAACAGGGTGGTGGGCTACACCTTC | CASSFNRVVGYTF
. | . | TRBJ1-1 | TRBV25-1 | TGTGCCAGCAGTCCCGGGGGGAACACTGAAGCTTTCTTT | CASSPGGNTEAFF
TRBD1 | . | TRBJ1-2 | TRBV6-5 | TGTGCCAGCAGTTACTCCGTCAGGGGGAACGGCTACACCTTC | CASSYSVRGNGYTF
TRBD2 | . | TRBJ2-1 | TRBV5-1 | TGCGCCAGCAGCCCGTCTAGCGGGAGTACCAACAATGAGCAGTTCTTC | CASSPSSGSTNNEQFF
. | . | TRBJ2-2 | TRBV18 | TGTGCCAGCTCACCTAGAACGGGGAGGACCGGGGAGCTGTTTTTT | CASSPRTGRTGELFF